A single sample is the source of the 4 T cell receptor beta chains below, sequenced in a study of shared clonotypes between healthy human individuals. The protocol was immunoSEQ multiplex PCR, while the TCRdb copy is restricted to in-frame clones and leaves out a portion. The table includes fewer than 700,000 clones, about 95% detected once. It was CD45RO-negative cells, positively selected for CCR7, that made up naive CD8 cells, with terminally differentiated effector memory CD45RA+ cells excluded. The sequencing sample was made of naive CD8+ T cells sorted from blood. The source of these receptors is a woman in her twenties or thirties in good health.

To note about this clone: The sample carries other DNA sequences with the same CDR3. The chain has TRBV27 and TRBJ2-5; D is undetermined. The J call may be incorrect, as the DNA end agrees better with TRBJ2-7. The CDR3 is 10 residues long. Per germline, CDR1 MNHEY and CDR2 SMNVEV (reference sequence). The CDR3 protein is CASSLNEQYF. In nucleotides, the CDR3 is TGTGCCAGCAGTTTGAACGAGCAGTACTTC.

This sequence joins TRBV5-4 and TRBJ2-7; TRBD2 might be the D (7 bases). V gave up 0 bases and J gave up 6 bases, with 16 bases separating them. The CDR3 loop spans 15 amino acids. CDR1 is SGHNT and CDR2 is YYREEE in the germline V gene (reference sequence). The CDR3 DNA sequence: TGTGCCAGCAGCTTGGCCGGCGGGGGCTTTGGCGAGCAGTACTTC. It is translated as CASSLAGGGFGEQYF.

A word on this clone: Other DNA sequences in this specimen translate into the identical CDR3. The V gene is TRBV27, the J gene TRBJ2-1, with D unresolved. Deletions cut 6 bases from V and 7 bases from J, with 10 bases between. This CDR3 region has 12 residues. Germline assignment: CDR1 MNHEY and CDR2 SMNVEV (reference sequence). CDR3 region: CASSLEGNEQFF. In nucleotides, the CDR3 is TGTGCCAGCAGCCTTGAAGGGAATGAGCAGTTCTTC.

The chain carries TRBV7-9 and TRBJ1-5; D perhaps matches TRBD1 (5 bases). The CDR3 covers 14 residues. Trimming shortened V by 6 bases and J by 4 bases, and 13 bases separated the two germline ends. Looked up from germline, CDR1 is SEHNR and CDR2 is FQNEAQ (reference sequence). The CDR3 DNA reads TGTGCCAGCAGTCCAACAGGAGGTAATCAGCCCCAGCATTTT. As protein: CASSPTGGNQPQHF.